Here is one TCR beta chain with its context. The entry originates in a study of T cell changes during pregnancy in multiple sclerosis. The table came from immunoSEQ multiplex PCR; TCRdb's copy has only in-frame clones and leaves some out. The sample lists 35,000 to 50,000 clones; about nine tenths were seen once. V shed 4 bases and J 0 bases; nucleotides not matched to a gene: 6. This CDR3 contains 16 residues. Germline V gives CDR1 SEHNR, CDR2 FQNEAQ (reference sequence). The specimen comprised CD4+ T cells from peripheral blood mononuclear cells, sampled in the first trimester of pregnancy. The clonotype originates from a female donor with multiple sclerosis, enrolled in a pregnancy study. This chain links TRBV7-9 with TRBJ2-1; 7 positions match TRBD1. The CDR3 sequence: CASSSWTGVSYNEQFF. CDR3 in DNA: TGTGCCAGCAGCTCCTGGACAGGAGTCTCCTACAATGAGCAGTTCTTC.